The 17 T cell receptor beta chains below come from one sample, sequenced in a study of cytomegalovirus exposure and HLA in healthy donors. It was with 60 Vbeta and 13 Jbeta primers that the PCR ran. Measured with immunoSEQ multiplex PCR; TCRdb has only the in-frame clones, and not every one. The sample carries about 180,000 clones, roughly 87% recorded once. Sequencing input: PBMCs. Receptors originate from a woman between 45 and 60 years old in good health and CMV-seronegative.

This chain uses TRBV6-1 with TRBJ2-1; 9 bases fit TRBD2. The CDR3 has 14 amino acids. Germline V gene lookup returns CDR1 MNHNS and CDR2 SASEGT. After removal of 11 bases from V and 8 bases from J, the junction contained 13 bases not matched to a gene. The DNA of the CDR3 is TGTGCCGGGAAACCGGGACTAGCTTCCCATGAGCAGTTCTTC. Encoded protein: CAGKPGLASHEQFF.

This chain connects TRBV5-1 to TRBJ2-5, with no clear D. There are 16 residues in the CDR3. CDR1 SGHRS and CDR2 YFSETQ come from the germline V gene. V was pared by 4 bases and J by 1 base, with 17 bases between. CDR3 amino acids: CASSPTLRRLQETQYF. Here the CDR3 DNA reads TGCGCCAGCAGCCCAACCTTGAGGAGACTCCAAGAGACCCAGTACTTC.

The rearrangement joins TRBV4-2 to TRBJ1-1; TRBD1 aligns across 8 bases. CDR1 is LGHNA, CDR2 YNFKEQ, per germline. CDR3 length: 15 residues. Losses at the gene ends were 3 bases for V and 2 bases for J; bases not matched to a gene: 5. The CDR3 spells CASSHTGGLNTEAFF. The CDR3 bases are TGTGCCAGCAGCCATACAGGGGGTCTCAACACTGAAGCTTTCTTT.

The rearrangement uses TRBV5-8 and TRBJ1-5; no reliable D call. This CDR3 has 14 residues. Trimming pared 4 bases from V and 0 bases from J, leaving 8 bases between. CDR1 SGHTS and CDR2 YDEGEE come from the germline V gene. This CDR3 reads CASSPGISNQPQHF. The CDR3 DNA follows: TGTGCCAGCAGCCCCGGGATTAGCAATCAGCCCCAGCATTTT.

Turning to this clone: Different DNA sequences within this sample yield the same CDR3. The chain joins TRBV5-1 to TRBJ1-2, with 7 bases fitting TRBD1. Germline V gene sequence: CDR1 SGHRS, CDR2 YFSETQ. CDR3 length: 13 residues. The V and J ends lost 2 bases and 3 bases, in that order; junction bases with no gene match: 1. The chain's CDR3 is CASSFGQDYGYTF. The CDR3 DNA follows: TGCGCCAGCAGCTTTGGACAGGACTATGGCTACACCTTC.

A single count supports this clone. The V gene is TRBV5-1, the J gene TRBJ2-3, with 9 nucleotides matching TRBD1. V was clipped by 1 base and J by 6 bases; unmatched bases: 6. This CDR3 contains 15 residues. The germline V gene encodes CDR1 SGHRS and CDR2 YFSETQ. CDR3 bases: TGCGCCAGCAGCTTGTCTACAGGGGGCATGGATACGCAGTATTTT. Translated, it gives CASSLSTGGMDTQYF.

The chain employs TRBV4-1 and TRBJ1-5; D uncertain. Germline V gene sequence: CDR1 MGHRA, CDR2 YSYEKL. The CDR3 length is 18 residues. The V and J ends lost 1 base and 2 bases respectively, with 18 bases between them. The CDR3 region is CASSQVSWARGGNQPQHF. The CDR3 nucleotides read TGCGCCAGCAGCCAAGTCAGCTGGGCGCGGGGTGGCAATCAGCCCCAGCATTTT.

The chain is built from TRBV15 and TRBJ2-1; D may be TRBD2 (5 bases). CDR1 is LNHNV, CDR2 YYDKDF, per germline (reference sequence). The CDR3 sequence is 16 residues long. V was cut by 8 bases and J by 4 bases, with 21 bases left in between. Here the CDR3 reads CATGRGRADIYNEQFF. The CDR3 coding sequence is TGTGCCACCGGGAGAGGCAGAGCGGATATATACAATGAGCAGTTCTTC.

The chain recombines TRBV30 with TRBJ1-6; possibly TRBD1 for D (6 bases). This CDR3 comprises 13 residues. CDR1 GTSNPN and CDR2 SVGIG come from the germline V gene (reference sequence). V was cut by 2 bases and J by 13 bases, with 15 bases left in between. CDR3 amino acids: CAWSTQGGLPLHF. As DNA, the CDR3 is TGTGCCTGGAGTACACAAGGGGGATTGCCCCTCCACTTT. Drawing the rest from reference TRBV30 and TRBJ1-6, the complete variable domain is SQTIHQWPATLVQPVGSPLSLECTVEGTSNPNLYWYRQAAGRGLQLLFYSVGIGQISSEVPQNLSASRPQDRQFILSSKKLLLSDSGFYLCAWSTQGGLPLHFGNGTRLTVT.

V and J are TRBV6-5 and TRBJ2-7; D remains ambiguous. CDR3 length: 12 residues. Germline V CDR1 and CDR2: MNHEY, SVGAGI. V lost 6 bases, J lost 4 bases, and 10 bases lay in between. CDR3 nucleotides: TGTGCCAGCAGCCGCCTCGGTTACGAGCAGTACTTC. Its translation: CASSRLGYEQYF.

The genes are TRBV6-1 and TRBJ2-3; TRBD2 agrees at 7 bases. The CDR3 is made up of 14 amino acids. CDR1 and CDR2 from the germline V gene are MNHNS and SASEGT. Trimming at V came to 5 bases and at J to 6 bases, leaving 8 bases not matched to a gene. The CDR3 DNA is TGTGCCAGCAGTTTCCGGGAGGAATCGGATACGCAGTATTTT. As protein: CASSFREESDTQYF.

This clone turned up a few times. The chain combines TRBV6-5 with TRBJ2-7; a possible D gene is TRBD1 (6 bases). This CDR3 contains 14 residues. V lost 6 bases and J lost 3, with 15 bases in between. Germline CDR1 reads MNHEY; CDR2 reads SVGAGI. In DNA, the CDR3 is TGTGCCAGCAGCCCCCGGGACAAGTTCTACGAGCAGTACTTC. It codes for CASSPRDKFYEQYF.

This clone was seen a handful of times. The rearrangement uses TRBV14 and TRBJ2-3; no reliable D call. The CDR3 covers 13 residues. CDR1 SGHDN and CDR2 FVKESK come from the germline V gene. Trimming left V 3 bases short and J 5 bases short, with 9 bases between. The CDR3 reads CASSQVGLDTQYF. CDR3 nucleotides: TGTGCCAGCAGCCAGGTTGGGCTAGATACGCAGTATTTT.

The gene calls are TRBV27 and TRBJ2-2; D remains unclear. This CDR3 region has 12 residues. The V gene lost 3 bases and the J gene lost 5 bases, with 4 bases spanning the gap. Germline V gene sequence: CDR1 MNHEY, CDR2 SMNVEV (reference sequence). For the CDR3, the DNA is TGTGCCAGCAGTTTGACAACCGGGGAGCTGTTTTTT. This gives the protein CASSLTTGELFF.

V and J are TRBV29-1 and TRBJ2-3; D uncertain. The CDR3 runs 15 residues. Trimming left V 4 bases short and J 0 bases short, with 14 bases between. Germline CDR1 SQVTM, CDR2 ANQGSEA. The CDR3 is CSVATSTTSTDTQYF. In nucleotides, the CDR3 is TGCAGCGTTGCTACTTCTACTACTAGCACAGATACGCAGTATTTT.

Points on this clone: Here the CDR3 omits its conserved ending phenylalanine or tryptophan, so a read error is the likely source. Because the CDR3's place on the DNA is in doubt, the DNA is left out and the CDR3 is given as listed by TCRdb. The rearrangement uses TRBV5-4 and TRBJ1-1; whether TRBD1, the table's D call, matches the DNA was not checked. Germline loops: CDR1 SGHNT, CDR2 YYREEE (reference sequence). Termini included, the CDR3 measures 12 amino acids. The CDR3 reads CASSLEGSSLSV.

This chain uses TRBV14 with TRBJ1-1; D is undetermined. The CDR3 is 16 residues long. Deletions cut 6 bases from V and 1 base from J, with 18 bases between. Germline-derived CDR1 and CDR2 are SGHDN and FVKESK. The CDR3 region is CASRAETGTENTEAFF. DNA for the CDR3: TGTGCCAGCAGGGCGGAAACCGGCACCGAGAACACTGAAGCTTTCTTT.